This entry lists 18 T cell receptor beta chains sequenced from one sample in a study of neurological immune-mediated disorders. Via MiXCR, TCRdb re-called the 5' RACE reads, giving one row per CDR3 protein. This sample has 54,000 or so distinct CDR3 sequences, with less than 4% found just once. The sample consisted of PBMCs. Receptor source: a man in his 60s with multiple sclerosis.

This clonotype was detected many times. The gene calls are TRBV20-1 and TRBJ1-2; D is possibly TRBD1 (5 bases). V was shortened by 0 bases and J by 5 bases, with 16 bases between the two germline ends. Per germline, CDR1 DFQATT and CDR2 SNEGSKA (reference sequence). This CDR3 comprises 15 residues. Here the CDR3 reads CSARDYDRGEYGYTF. The CDR3 nucleotides read TGCAGTGCTAGAGATTACGACAGAGGAGAATATGGCTACACCTTC.

This clonotype was counted ten times or more. V and J are TRBV5-4 and TRBJ2-5; TRBD1 matches 10 bases. From germline, CDR1 is SGHNT and CDR2 YYREEE (reference sequence). CDR3 length: 15 amino acids. V gave up 3 bases and J gave up 5 bases; unmatched junction bases: 7. This CDR3 is CASSWGTGVEETQYF. Written as DNA, the CDR3 is TGTGCCAGCAGCTGGGGGACAGGGGTAGAGGAGACCCAGTACTTC.

This clonotype was detected ten times or more. The chain combines TRBV20-1 with TRBJ2-7; possibly TRBD2 for D (5 bases). From germline, CDR1 is DFQATT and CDR2 SNEGSKA (reference sequence). This CDR3 is 14 amino acids long. V was cut by 1 base and J by 0 bases, with 10 bases left in between. CDR3 bases: TGCAGTGCTAGAGGGCGGGTAAGCTCCTACGAGCAGTACTTC. Translation gives CSARGRVSSYEQYF.

The table lists this clonotype with many counts. This chain connects TRBV12-3 or TRBV12-4 to TRBJ1-5; D is undetermined. The V gene lost 5 bases and the J gene lost 2 bases, with 13 bases spanning the gap. The CDR3 contains 15 residues. The CDR3: CASSLWVGRNQPQHF. The CDR3 DNA is TGTGCCAGCAGTCTTTGGGTCGGGCGCAATCAGCCCCAGCATTTT.

This clonotype occurred many times. This chain connects TRBV20-1 to TRBJ2-5, with D hard to call. Germline CDR1 is DFQATT and CDR2 is SNEGSKA (reference sequence). This CDR3 has 11 amino acids. Between the trimmed V and J ends, which lost 7 bases and 3 bases, there was a span of 9 bases. The CDR3: CSVLVEETQYF. The CDR3 DNA is TGCAGTGTATTGGTTGAAGAGACCCAGTACTTC.

In its sample, this clonotype was seen a few times. The chain is built from TRBV11-3 and TRBJ2-3; D may match TRBD1 or TRBD2 (6 bases each). The germline CDR1 and CDR2 sequences are SGHNT and YENEEA. The ends were cut back, 5 bases at V and 6 bases at J, with 18 bases in the middle. This CDR3 region has 15 residues. CDR3 DNA: TGTGCCAGCAGCCTGACCTCGGGGGCTATGGATACGCAGTATTTT. Translating it yields CASSLTSGAMDTQYF.

This clonotype was detected ten times or more. The chain has TRBV20-1 and TRBJ1-1; TRBD1 agrees at 9 bases. The CDR3 length is 14 residues. The junction had 9 bases not matched to a gene; V was cut back by 8 bases and J by 2 bases. Germline V gene sequence: CDR1 DFQATT, CDR2 SNEGSKA (reference sequence). The CDR3 bases are TGCAGTACTACAGGGGGCGGGCCCAACACTGAAGCTTTCTTT. Amino acids: CSTTGGGPNTEAFF.

The table lists this clonotype with many counts. The V and J genes are TRBV10-1 and TRBJ2-5, with TRBD1 as a possible D gene (6 bases). Germline assignment: CDR1 WNHNN and CDR2 SYGVQD (reference sequence). This CDR3 region has 15 residues. Trimming pared 0 bases from V and 7 bases from J, leaving 15 bases between. The CDR3 spells CASSESDAQGMTQYF. CDR3 nucleotides: TGCGCCAGCAGTGAGTCGGATGCCCAGGGGATGACCCAGTACTTC.

V gene TRBV20-1 combines with J gene TRBJ1-5; 7 nucleotides agree with TRBD1. The CDR3 contains 15 residues. CDR1 is DFQATT and CDR2 is SNEGSKA in the germline V gene (reference sequence). V lost 1 base to trimming and J lost 3 bases; unmatched junction nucleotides: 6. The CDR3 protein is CSARAGTEINQPQHF. CDR3 in DNA: TGCAGTGCTAGAGCCGGGACAGAGATCAATCAGCCCCAGCATTTT.

This clonotype was recorded many times. V is TRBV20-1 and J is TRBJ1-5; D remains unclear. There are 16 residues in the CDR3. Germline assignment: CDR1 DFQATT and CDR2 SNEGSKA (reference sequence). Trimming stripped 3 bases from V and 2 bases from J, with 17 bases between. In nucleotides, the CDR3 is TGCAGTGCTAGCCGTATGGCAGTCCAGCGCAATCAGCCCCAGCATTTT. Encoded protein: CSASRMAVQRNQPQHF.

This clonotype has just a few counts. The rearrangement uses TRBV24-1 and TRBJ2-1; 8 nucleotides agree with TRBD2. Trimming at V came to 9 bases and at J to 1 base, leaving 7 bases not matched to a gene. CDR1 is KGHDR and CDR2 is SFDVKD in the germline V gene. The length of the CDR3 is 15 residues. The CDR3 nucleotides are TGTGCCACCGGAGATAGCGGGGAGTCCTACAATGAGCAGTTCTTC. Translating it yields CATGDSGESYNEQFF.

The sample holds many counts of this clonotype. The chain combines TRBV3-1 with TRBJ2-1; TRBD2 is a possible D gene (5 bases). The V gene's germline CDR1 is LGHDT and CDR2 YNNKEL (reference sequence). Deletions cut 2 bases from V and 4 bases from J, with 6 bases between. The CDR3 length is 13 residues. CDR3 residues: CASSQQRYNEQFF. DNA for the CDR3: TGTGCCAGCAGCCAACAGCGGTACAATGAGCAGTTCTTC.

The table lists this clonotype with many counts. The chain carries TRBV20-1 and TRBJ2-6; a weak D match, TRBD1 (6 bases). There are 15 residues in the CDR3. Trimming stripped 6 bases from V and 3 bases from J, with 15 bases between. Germline V gives CDR1 DFQATT, CDR2 SNEGSKA (reference sequence). This CDR3 is CSASPTGFGANVLTF. Here the CDR3 DNA reads TGCAGTGCCTCCCCGACAGGTTTTGGGGCCAACGTCCTGACTTTC.

The sample holds many counts of this clonotype. This chain connects TRBV20-1 to TRBJ2-2, with D perhaps matching TRBD1 or TRBD2 (5 bases each). Germline values: CDR1 DFQATT, CDR2 SNEGSKA (reference sequence). CDR3 length equals 12 residues. The CDR3 nucleotides read TGCAGCCTGAGGGGGAACACCGGGGAGCTGTTTTTT. The encoded protein is CSLRGNTGELFF.

This clonotype was seen at least ten times. The V gene is TRBV5-1, the J gene TRBJ1-2; D gene ambiguous. This CDR3 has 12 amino acids. The V and J ends lost 0 bases and 8 bases respectively, with 8 bases between them. The germline V gene has CDR1 SGHRS and CDR2 YFSETQ. CDR3 protein: CASSLDGSGYTF. In DNA form, the CDR3 reads TGCGCCAGCAGCTTGGACGGGAGCGGCTACACCTTC.

This clonotype was recorded at least ten times. The chain links TRBV5-1 to TRBJ1-1; D not resolved. Germline V gene lookup returns CDR1 SGHRS and CDR2 YFSETQ. V was cut by 0 bases and J by 0 bases, with 12 bases left in between. The CDR3 runs to 16 residues. CDR3 region: CASSLGVPDMNTEAFF. CDR3 in DNA: TGCGCCAGCAGCTTGGGGGTGCCCGATATGAACACTGAAGCTTTCTTT.

Ten or more counts support this clonotype. The chain carries TRBV20-1 and TRBJ1-1, with unresolved D. The CDR3 contains 10 residues. The germline CDR1 and CDR2 sequences are DFQATT and SNEGSKA (reference sequence). The V end was cut by 6 bases, the J end by 8 bases, with 10 bases between. The CDR3 DNA reads TGCAGTGCGGGAGGACTCGAAGCTTTCTTT. Its translation is CSAGGLEAFF.

This clonotype was counted many times. The chain has TRBV20-1 and TRBJ2-3, with TRBD2 matching over 10 bases. CDR3 length equals 15 residues. With V trimmed by 6 bases and J by 3 bases, 9 bases remained unmatched. Germline V CDR1 and CDR2: DFQATT, SNEGSKA (reference sequence). The CDR3 reads CSAAELAGATDTQYF. As DNA, the CDR3 is TGCAGTGCGGCCGAGCTAGCGGGGGCTACAGATACGCAGTATTTT.